The clone carrying this T cell receptor beta chain occurred once. Trimming left V 2 bases short and J 6 bases short, with 11 bases between. Germline V gene lookup returns CDR1 SGHRS and CDR2 YFSETQ. This CDR3 comprises 13 residues. These data belong to a study of blood T cell repertoires in COVID-19. Study at large: There were acute and convalescent COVID-19 samples, and they came from the United States, Italy and Spain. PBMCs, B-cell-depleted T cells, or T cells provided the cDNA or gDNA that made up the material.

Original data processing: Nucleated cell number was recorded as an estimate derived from reference gene primer amplification. Clones were sequenced by immunoSEQ multiplex PCR, and TCRdb holds only the in-frame ones, with some missing. From that table come the V and J calls and clone size; the DNA was used to work out D and trimming. The table has approximately 70,000 clones, more than 85% seen once; the top ten hold about 2.5%. Followed over time, Seattle patients had been enrolled while infection was active. J is TRBJ1-1 and V is TRBV5-1; D is ambiguous. Sample: peripheral blood. The sequence came from a man in his fifties or sixties with COVID-19, enrolled during active disease. CDR3 bases: TGCGCCAGCAGCTTTAGCCCCGACGCTGAAGCTTTCTTT. It translates to CASSFSPDAEAFF.